Presented here are 31 T cell receptor beta chains from one specimen sequenced in a study of T-cell reconstitution after alpha-beta-depleted transplantation in children. Preparation of the TCRbeta library involved a method that used unique molecular identifiers. In TCRdb, the PCR reads were re-called with MiXCR into one record per CDR3 protein. The table records about 230,000 distinct CDR3 sequences, 9.7% of them present only once. The sample here was PBMCs from the stem cell graft donor, taken from the stem cell graft. The origin of the receptors is a human donor who donated a stem cell graft to a child with SCID.

This clonotype was detected ten times or more. The chain couples TRBV6-2 or TRBV6-3 to TRBJ1-1; no reliable D call. The CDR3 has 11 amino acids. Germline CDR1 MNHEY, CDR2 SVGEGT. The V and J ends lost 6 bases and 7 bases respectively, with 9 bases between them. The DNA of the CDR3 is TGTGCCAGCAGGGGGATGGGTGAAGCTTTCTTT. Translating it yields CASRGMGEAFF.

This clonotype was seen many times. The chain employs TRBV7-9 and TRBJ1-1; D gene unclear. Germline lookup yields CDR1 SEHNR and CDR2 FQNEAQ (reference sequence). Deletions cut 5 bases from V and 3 bases from J, with 7 bases between. The CDR3 consists of 12 residues. The CDR3 DNA sequence: TGTGCCAGCAGCCCCCGGGACACTGAAGCTTTCTTT. It encodes CASSPRDTEAFF.

CDR3 residues: CASRRTGDHEQFF. CDR3 DNA sequence: TGTGCCAGCAGGAGGACAGGAGACCATGAGCAGTTCTTC. V gene TRBV2 combines with J gene TRBJ2-1, with 7 bases matching TRBD1. The CDR3 consists of 13 residues. CDR1 and CDR2 from the germline V gene are SNHLY and FYNNEI. Trimming took 6 bases from V and 8 from J; bases not matched to a gene: 7.

This clonotype was observed many times. This rearrangement joins TRBV5-1 to TRBJ2-3, with TRBD2 matching over 8 bases. J gave up 3 bases and V 4 bases, and 4 bases lay outside the gene matches. CDR1 is SGHRS and CDR2 is YFSETQ in the germline V gene. The CDR3 loop spans 14 amino acids. CDR3 sequence: CASSPGGRTDTQYF. The CDR3 DNA reads as TGCGCCAGCAGCCCGGGGGGGAGGACAGATACGCAGTATTTT. The full variable domain, with the rest looked up from reference TRBV5-1 and TRBJ2-3, is KAGVTQTPRYLIKTRGQQVTLSCSPISGHRSVSWYQQTPGQGLQFLFEYFSETQRNKGNFPGRFSGRQFSNSRSEMNVSTLELGDSALYLCASSPGGRTDTQYFGPGTRLTVL.

Remarks on this clonotype: A clone one base away is much larger, so this may be a read error. The chain employs TRBV4-2 and TRBJ2-7, with a weak D call TRBD2 (6 bases). Germline V gene sequence: CDR1 LGHNA, CDR2 YNFKEQ. This CDR3 spans 13 amino acids. V lost 3 bases, J lost 2 bases, and 8 bases lay in between. CDR3 DNA sequence: TGTGCCAGCAGCCAGCGGGGCGCCTACGAGCAGTACTTC. As protein: CASSQRGAYEQYF.

This clonotype has a count of ten or more. This chain links TRBV29-1 with TRBJ2-5; D unclear. With 3 bases removed from V and 2 bases from J, the gap between germline ends came to 25 bases. The CDR3 is made up of 18 amino acids. CDR1 is SQVTM and CDR2 is ANQGSEA in the germline V gene. The CDR3: CSVDPKSHSPGLQETQYF. Written as DNA, the CDR3 is TGCAGCGTTGACCCAAAATCCCACTCTCCGGGTCTTCAAGAGACCCAGTACTTC.

This clonotype appeared many times. Written as DNA, the CDR3 is TGCGCCAGCAGCTTCCAAGGGGACAACTCCTACAATGAGCAGTTCTTC. Protein sequence: CASSFQGDNSYNEQFF. The gene calls are TRBV5-1 and TRBJ2-1, with D possibly TRBD1 on 6 matching bases. V shed 2 bases and J shed 0 bases, with 12 bases lying between them. This CDR3 has 16 residues. Looked up from germline, CDR1 is SGHRS and CDR2 is YFSETQ. Full variable domain (rest looked up from reference TRBV5-1 and TRBJ2-1): KAGVTQTPRYLIKTRGQQVTLSCSPISGHRSVSWYQQTPGQGLQFLFEYFSETQRNKGNFPGRFSGRQFSNSRSEMNVSTLELGDSALYLCASSFQGDNSYNEQFFGPGTRLTVL.

The rearrangement links TRBV12-5 to TRBJ1-1; D is unclear. V was shortened by 7 bases and J by 0 bases, with 12 bases between the two germline ends. From germline, CDR1 is LGHNT and CDR2 FRNRAP. The CDR3 is made up of 14 amino acids. The CDR3 region is CASAPRLLNTEAFF. In nucleotides, the CDR3 is TGTGCTAGTGCCCCGAGGCTTCTGAACACTGAAGCTTTCTTT.

This clonotype was seen ten or more times. This chain connects TRBV9 to TRBJ1-3; D ambiguous. The CDR3 is made up of 13 amino acids. The germline gives CDR1 SGDLS, CDR2 YYNGEE. Between the trimmed V and J ends, which lost 4 bases and 4 bases, there was a span of 9 bases. The CDR3 sequence: CASSQSTGNTIYF. The CDR3, as DNA: TGTGCCAGCAGCCAATCGACAGGAAACACCATATATTTT.

This clonotype was seen repeatedly, ten times or more. This chain uses TRBV29-1 with TRBJ2-7; D not certain. This CDR3 comprises 16 residues. V dropped 1 base and J dropped 1 base, with 17 bases sitting between them. Germline V gives CDR1 SQVTM, CDR2 ANQGSEA. The DNA of the CDR3 is TGCAGCGTTGAAGTCCGAGGCCGACTGGGTTCCTACGAGCAGTACTTC. Protein product: CSVEVRGRLGSYEQYF.

There are many counts of this clonotype. The chain uses TRBV25-1 and TRBJ1-1, with D uncertain. The CDR3 spans 13 residues. V lost 3 bases and J 0 bases, leaving 5 bases between the germline ends. CDR1 MGHDK and CDR2 SYGVNS come from the germline V gene. The CDR3 DNA reads as TGTGCCAGCAGTGATGAATTGAACACTGAAGCTTTCTTT. Translation gives CASSDELNTEAFF.

In this sample, this clonotype turned up a few times. This chain links TRBV2 with TRBJ1-6; TRBD1 might be the D (6 bases). Germline V gene data show CDR1 as SNHLY and CDR2 as FYNNEI. The V end was cut by 1 base, the J end by 7 bases, with 17 bases between. The CDR3 covers 17 residues. The CDR3 DNA is TGTGCCAGCAGTGAAGGGGCGCGGGGGGCGCGGAATTCACCCCTCCACTTT. Protein sequence: CASSEGARGARNSPLHF.

This clonotype has ten or more counts. The chain is built from TRBV7-2 and TRBJ2-5; 8 nucleotides line up with TRBD1. V dropped 5 bases and J dropped 1; count of bases not matched to a gene: 6. Per the germline V gene, CDR1 is SGHTA and CDR2 is FQGNSA. This CDR3 region has 15 residues. This CDR3 reads CASSPWDRSQETQYF. CDR3 sequence (DNA): TGTGCCAGCAGCCCGTGGGACAGGTCCCAAGAGACCCAGTACTTC.

About this clonotype itself: A much larger clone lies one base from this, so it may be a read error. V gene TRBV5-1 combines with J gene TRBJ2-7; maybe TRBD2 (5 bases). This CDR3 is built from 13 residues. CDR1 and CDR2 from the germline V gene are SGHRS and YFSETQ. This CDR3 reads CASTLEAAYEQYF. CDR3 bases: TGCGCCAGCACCTTGGAGGCAGCCTACGAGCAGTACTTC.

This clonotype was found many times. J is TRBJ1-1 and V is TRBV6-1; D may be TRBD1 (5 bases). CDR3 length equals 15 residues. Trimming cost V 2 bases and J 4 bases, with 14 bases left between them. Germline V gene data show CDR1 as MNHNS and CDR2 as SASEGT. In DNA, the CDR3 is TGTGCCAGCAGTGAATTCGGGGTAAGGGGCACTGAAGCTTTCTTT. It is translated as CASSEFGVRGTEAFF.

This clonotype was counted a few times. The genes are TRBV20-1 and TRBJ1-3, with D perhaps TRBD1 (5 bases). V lost 4 bases and J lost 4, with 11 bases in between. Germline assignment: CDR1 DFQATT and CDR2 SNEGSKA (reference sequence). The CDR3 is 13 residues long. The CDR3 here is CSAISGGGNTIYF. As DNA, the CDR3 is TGCAGTGCTATTTCGGGGGGAGGAAACACCATATATTTT.

Many counts were recorded for this clonotype. CDR3 region: CASSFRPTSEAFF. The CDR3 DNA is TGTGCCAGCAGCTTCCGACCGACTTCTGAAGCTTTCTTT. The V and J genes are TRBV7-3 and TRBJ1-1; D gene ambiguous. From germline, CDR1 is SGHTA and CDR2 FQGTGA. The CDR3 sequence is 13 residues long. The V end lost 3 bases, the J end lost 6 bases, and 11 bases lay between the germline ends. Variable domain in full (rest from reference TRBV7-3 and TRBJ1-1): GAGVSQTPSNKVTEKGKYVELRCDPISGHTALYWYRQSLGQGPEFLIYFQGTGAADDSGLPNDRFFAVRPEGSVSTLKIQRTERGDSAVYLCASSFRPTSEAFFGQGTRLTVV.

This clonotype appeared many times. V usage is TRBV7-4 and J usage is TRBJ2-3, with unresolved D. Germline V gene lookup returns CDR1 SGHVT and CDR2 SQSDAQ. There are 15 residues in the CDR3. V gave up 2 bases and J gave up 1 base, with 10 bases separating them. CDR3 nucleotide sequence: TGTGCCAGCAGCTTAATCTCGGACGGCACAGATACGCAGTATTTT. It translates to CASSLISDGTDTQYF. Looking up the rest from reference TRBV7-4 and TRBJ2-3 gives the full variable domain: GAGVSQSPRYKVAKRGRDVALRCDSISGHVTLYWYRQTLGQGSEVLTYSQSDAQRDKSGRPSGRFSAERPERSVSTLKIQRTEQGDSAVYLCASSLISDGTDTQYFGPGTRLTVL.

This clonotype was seen once. No conserved phenylalanine or tryptophan ends this CDR3, so it is likely a read error. J is TRBJ1-1 and V is TRBV5-1; no clear D gene. The CDR3 is made up of 15 amino acids. V was pared by 0 bases and J by 3 bases, with 12 bases between. CDR1 and CDR2 from the germline V gene are SGHRS and YFSETQ. CDR3 sequence reads: CASSLGVGRDTEAFL. The CDR3 DNA reads TGCGCCAGCAGCTTGGGGGTGGGTCGAGACACTGAAGCTTTCTTA.

There are many counts of this clonotype. The V call is TRBV12-3 or TRBV12-4, the J call TRBJ2-6; 7 bases fit TRBD1. CDR3 length: 14 residues. V shed 5 bases, J shed 2 bases, and the junction held 0 bases outside the gene matches. CDR3 region: CASSQGAGANVLTF. Here the CDR3 DNA reads TGTGCCAGCAGTCAGGGGGCTGGGGCCAACGTCCTGACTTTC.

In its sample, this clonotype was seen many times. The chain joins TRBV5-1 to TRBJ1-2; D unclear. Germline CDR1 reads SGHRS; CDR2 reads YFSETQ. This CDR3 region has 15 residues. V was clipped by 3 bases and J by 4 bases, with 16 bases between them. CDR3 sequence reads: CASSSRPGGIYGYTF. The CDR3, as DNA: TGCGCCAGCAGCTCCCGACCAGGCGGTATCTATGGCTACACCTTC.

This clonotype has at least ten counts. The gene calls are TRBV20-1 and TRBJ2-2; the D gene is possibly TRBD1 (6 bases). With 2 bases removed from V and 4 bases from J, the gap between germline ends came to 11 bases. The germline V gene has CDR1 DFQATT and CDR2 SNEGSKA (reference sequence). The CDR3 spans 14 residues. The CDR3 reads CSARPPGVTGELFF. In DNA, the CDR3 is TGCAGTGCTAGACCCCCAGGGGTCACCGGGGAGCTGTTTTTT.

This clonotype was seen repeatedly, ten times or more. The chain carries TRBV12-3 or TRBV12-4 and TRBJ1-3; weak D call: TRBD1 (5 bases). Trimming took off 3 bases at V and 3 bases at J, with 9 bases between the two ends. The CDR3 is made up of 14 amino acids. The CDR3 coding sequence is TGTGCCAGCAGTTTTACGGGGGGTGGAAACACCATATATTTT. This translates into CASSFTGGGNTIYF.

The sample holds many counts of this clonotype. One end of the junction varies from germline; a read error may be responsible. This chain links TRBV3-1 with TRBJ1-1, with D unclear. This CDR3 region has 12 residues. Germline values: CDR1 LGHDT, CDR2 YNNKEL (reference sequence). The CDR3 protein is CASRRMNTEAFF. The CDR3 DNA follows: TGTGCCAGCCGACGTATGAACACTGAAGCCTTCTTT.

This clonotype was observed a handful of times. One end of the junction is discordant with germline, which a read error may explain. The chain joins TRBV19 to TRBJ2-2; the D is unclear. Germline-derived CDR1 and CDR2 are LNHDA and SQIVND (reference sequence). The CDR3 is made up of 15 amino acids. DNA for the CDR3: TGTGCCAGTAGTCCCGTTTGGGTGAACGCCGGGGAGCTGTTTTTT. It translates to CASSPVWVNAGELFF.

This clonotype occurred many times. This chain connects TRBV5-1 to TRBJ1-3; tentatively, D is TRBD1 (5 bases). The ends were cut back, 4 bases at V and 4 bases at J, with 9 bases in the middle. CDR1 is SGHRS and CDR2 is YFSETQ in the germline V gene. The CDR3 runs 13 residues. The CDR3 loop is CASSRDDGNTIYF. CDR3 in DNA: TGCGCCAGCAGCCGGGACGACGGAAACACCATATATTTT.

In its sample, this clonotype was seen many times. The V gene is TRBV5-1, the J gene TRBJ1-6; weak D call: TRBD1 (5 bases). This CDR3 is 15 amino acids long. V was trimmed by 4 bases and J by 8 bases, leaving 16 bases between them. Germline loops: CDR1 SGHRS, CDR2 YFSETQ. The CDR3 protein is CASSLLGGKDSPLHF. The CDR3 DNA is TGCGCCAGCAGCCTCTTGGGGGGGAAGGATTCACCCCTCCACTTT.

There are many counts of this clonotype. The CDR3, as DNA: TGCAGTGCCCCTCGGACGTCCGGCGGCAGCAATCAGCCCCAGCATTTT. The encoded protein is CSAPRTSGGSNQPQHF. The chain uses TRBV20-1 and TRBJ1-5; D unclear. Germline V CDR1 and CDR2: DFQATT, SNEGSKA (reference sequence). The V and J ends lost 6 bases and 1 base respectively, with 19 bases between them. This CDR3 region has 16 residues.

This clonotype was recorded many times. The chain carries TRBV24-1 and TRBJ2-2; D remains ambiguous. V lost 0 bases to trimming and J lost 5 bases, with 12 bases between them. Germline V gives CDR1 KGHDR, CDR2 SFDVKD. CDR3 length: 16 amino acids. The CDR3 is CATSDLETFGTGELFF. CDR3 in DNA: TGTGCCACCAGTGATTTGGAGACTTTCGGAACCGGGGAGCTGTTTTTT.

This clonotype was seen at least ten times. The chain joins TRBV6-2 or TRBV6-3 to TRBJ1-1, with D tentatively TRBD1 (5 bases). Germline V gives CDR1 MNHEY, CDR2 SVGEGT. The V end lost 0 bases, the J end lost 8 bases, and 16 bases lay between the germline ends. This CDR3 spans 15 amino acids. The DNA for the CDR3 is TGTGCCAGCAGTTACTCACCCGGGGCTCATCCCGAAGCTTTCTTT. It is translated as CASSYSPGAHPEAFF.

This clonotype was observed at least ten times. V usage is TRBV7-2 and J usage is TRBJ1-1; TRBD1 might be the D (6 bases). Germline CDR1 and CDR2: SGHTA and FQGNSA. V lost 2 bases to trimming and J lost 3 bases, with 16 bases between them. The CDR3 spans 16 residues. The CDR3 here is CASSLYHQGMYTEAFF. The CDR3, as DNA: TGTGCCAGCAGCTTATATCACCAGGGGATGTACACTGAAGCTTTCTTT.